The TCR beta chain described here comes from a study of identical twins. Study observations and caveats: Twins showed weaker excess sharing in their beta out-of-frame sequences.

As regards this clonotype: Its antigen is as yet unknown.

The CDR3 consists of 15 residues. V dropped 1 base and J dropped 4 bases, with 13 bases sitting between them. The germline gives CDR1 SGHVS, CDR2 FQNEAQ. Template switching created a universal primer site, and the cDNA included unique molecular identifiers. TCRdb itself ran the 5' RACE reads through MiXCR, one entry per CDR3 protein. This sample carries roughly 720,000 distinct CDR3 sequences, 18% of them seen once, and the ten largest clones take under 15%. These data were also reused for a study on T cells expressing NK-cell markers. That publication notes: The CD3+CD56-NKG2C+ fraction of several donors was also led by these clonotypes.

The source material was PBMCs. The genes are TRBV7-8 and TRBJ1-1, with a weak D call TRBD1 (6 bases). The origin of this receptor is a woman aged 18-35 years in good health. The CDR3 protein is CASSLVGGQSTEAFF. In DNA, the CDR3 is TGTGCCAGCAGCTTAGTTGGGGGGCAGAGCACTGAAGCTTTCTTT.